The rows below give T cell receptor beta chains drawn from one sample of a study of regulatory T cells. Method: immunoSEQ multiplex PCR; TCRdb's copy keeps in-frame clones and lacks some. The sample includes some 31,000 clones, over 90% of them seen just once. The specimen sequenced was conventional CD4+ T cells sorted from blood. These receptors all stem from a child aged 2 to 15 with CD3G deficiency. The CDR3 runs from the conserved cysteine through the conserved F or W. D genes are given only for firm matches. Not every row has a clone size; where given, it reads once, few, many or a size class.

>-|TRBJ2-2|-|TRBV19
TGTGCCAGTAGGAAGACTCCGAACACCGGGGAGCTGTTTTTT
CASRKTPNTGELFF
>-|TRBJ2-2|-|TRBV5-1
TGCGCCAGCAGCTTGCAAGGGGCTGTCGGGGAGCTGTTTTTT
CASSLQGAVGELFF
>TRBD2|TRBJ2-3|once|TRBV5-1
TGCGCCAGCAGCGCGGGAGTGGGCACAGATACGCAGTATTTT
CASSAGVGTDTQYF
>TRBD1|TRBJ2-5|-|TRBV28
TGTGCCACCAAGACAGGGGAGAGAGAGACCCAGTACTTC
CATKTGERETQYF
>-|TRBJ1-2|once|TRBV28
TGTGCCAGCACCCCCGGAGGACTCCAGGGGAACTATGGCTACACCTTC
CASTPGGLQGNYGYTF
>-|TRBJ2-2|-|TRBV19
TGTGCCAGTAGTCAGACGGCGAACACCGGGGAGCTGTTTTTT
CASSQTANTGELFF
>-|TRBJ2-7|-|TRBV6-6
TGTGCCAGCAGCCAGTACAGGGACGAGCAGTACTTC
CASSQYRDEQYF
>TRBD2|TRBJ2-7|-|TRBV18
TGTGCCAGCTCACTAGCGGGAGGGCCCTACGAGCAGTACTTC
CASSLAGGPYEQYF
>-|TRBJ2-3|-|TRBV10-3
TGTGCCATCAGTGATGGGACAACTAGCACAGATACGCAGTATTTT
CAISDGTTSTDTQYF
>TRBD2|TRBJ2-7|-|TRBV28
TGTGCCAGCAGCTACGGACAGGAGGGACTAGCGGGCTACGAGCAGTACTTC
CASSYGQEGLAGYEQYF
>-|TRBJ1-5|-|TRBV28
TGTGCCAGCAGTTTAAAGGGTTTAGGGCCCCAGCATTTT
CASSLKGLGPQHF
>TRBD2|TRBJ2-5|-|TRBV28
TGTGCCAGCAGTTTACAGCGGGGGACCCAGTACTTC
CASSLQRGTQYF
>TRBD2|TRBJ2-2|-|TRBV28
TGTGCCAGCAGTTTGATCCGCGGGAGCGGAGTTGCCGGGGAGCTGTTTTTT
CASSLIRGSGVAGELFF
>-|TRBJ1-4|-|TRBV28
TGTGCCAGCAGTTCGGGGGGGCTGTTTGAAAAACTGTTTTTT
CASSSGGLFEKLFF
>-|TRBJ2-1|-|TRBV5-1
TGCGCCAGCAGCTTGGCCGGTCAGGGCGGGACCTTTAGTCCGTTCTTC
CASSLAGQGGTFSPFF
>-|TRBJ1-4|-|TRBV5-1
TGCGCCAGCAGCAGCCGTTCTGGGACTAATGAAAAACTGTTTTTT
CASSSRSGTNEKLFF
>TRBD1|TRBJ2-3|-|TRBV5-1
TGCGCCAGCAGCGTGGGACAGGGCACAGATACGCAGTATTTT
CASSVGQGTDTQYF
>-|TRBJ2-1|-|TRBV18
TGTGCCAGCTCACGACCGGGGTACAATGAGCAGTTCTTC
CASSRPGYNEQFF
>TRBD1|TRBJ1-6|-|TRBV27
TGTGCCAGCAGTTTATCAGCCAGGGGGCATTCACCCCTCCACTTT
CASSLSARGHSPLHF
>TRBD2|TRBJ2-2|once|TRBV11-2
TGTGCCAGCAGCTCCGGGACTAGCATTAAGGGGGAGCTGTTTTTT
CASSSGTSIKGELFF
>-|TRBJ1-1|-|TRBV4-1
TGCGCCAGCAGCCAAGATGAGGAGGGGTGGGACACTGAAGCTTTCTTT
CASSQDEEGWDTEAFF
>TRBD2|TRBJ2-3|-|TRBV28
TGTGCCAGCAGCAGCTTGACTAGCGGGAGAGATACGCAGTATTTT
CASSSLTSGRDTQYF
>TRBD2|TRBJ2-7|-|TRBV28
TGTGCCAGCTCGGGACTAGCCAGCCCTTTAGCCTACGAGCAGTACTTC
CASSGLASPLAYEQYF